One sample yielded the 18 T cell receptor beta chains listed below, sequenced in a study of blood T cell repertoires in COVID-19. Produced via immunoSEQ multiplex PCR; TCRdb's table is partial and in-frame only. The sample consists of roughly 250,000 clones, about 91% of them appearing once. The material sequenced was PBMCs or T cells enriched from blood (not recorded which). The source of these receptors is a woman between 40 and 55 years old with acute COVID-19.

The chain has TRBV18 and TRBJ1-1; tentative D call: TRBD1 (6 bases). Germline values: CDR1 KGHSH, CDR2 LQKENI. There are 13 residues in the CDR3. The ends were cut back, 6 bases at V and 5 bases at J, with 13 bases in the middle. CDR3 nucleotide sequence: TGTGCCAGCTCGCCCGGACAGCGGACTGAAGCTTTCTTT. It specifies CASSPGQRTEAFF.

This chain joins TRBV5-1 and TRBJ1-2, with D possibly matching TRBD1 (6 bases). The CDR3 is 14 amino acids. V lost 3 bases, J lost 0 bases, and 9 bases lay in between. Germline V gene lookup returns CDR1 SGHRS and CDR2 YFSETQ. CDR3 sequence: CASSSAGANYGYTF. The CDR3 nucleotides are TGCGCCAGCAGCTCAGCAGGGGCTAACTATGGCTACACCTTC.

The chain links TRBV5-4 to TRBJ2-3; 7 nucleotides align to TRBD1. The CDR3 is made up of 14 amino acids. CDR1 is SGHNT and CDR2 is YYREEE in the germline V gene (reference sequence). Trimming cost V 4 bases and J 4 bases; bases outside gene matches: 6. CDR3 residues: CASSTRTGADTQYF. CDR3 in DNA: TGTGCCAGCAGCACCCGGACAGGTGCAGATACGCAGTATTTT.

The chain employs TRBV12-3 or TRBV12-4 and TRBJ2-2; a possible D gene is TRBD1 (6 bases). V shed 10 bases and J shed 0 bases, with 9 bases lying between them. CDR3 length equals 13 residues. CDR3 nucleotides: TGTGCCACGGGACAACCGAACACCGGGGAGCTGTTTTTT. This sequence encodes CATGQPNTGELFF.

The chain couples TRBV10-3 to TRBJ2-1, with D maybe TRBD2 (6 bases). CDR1 is ENHRY, CDR2 SYGVKD, per germline. V lost 4 bases to trimming and J lost 0 bases, with 13 bases between them. The CDR3 is made up of 16 amino acids. CDR3 nucleotide sequence: TGTGCCATCAGTGCCAGTGGAGCGGGCTCCTACAATGAGCAGTTCTTC. Translating gives CAISASGAGSYNEQFF.

The V call is TRBV28, the J call TRBJ2-7; 8 nucleotides align to TRBD1. V lost 4 bases, J lost 5 bases, and 10 bases stayed unmatched. CDR3 length equals 15 residues. Germline CDR1 is MDHEN and CDR2 is SYDVKM. CDR3: CASSSPQGAGDEQYF. CDR3 DNA sequence: TGTGCCAGCAGTTCACCCCAGGGGGCCGGGGACGAGCAGTACTTC.

This sequence joins TRBV19 and TRBJ1-2; 12 bases are a match to TRBD1. This CDR3 comprises 15 residues. Looked up from germline, CDR1 is LNHDA and CDR2 is SQIVND (reference sequence). V dropped 4 bases and J dropped 8; count of bases not matched to a gene: 8. The CDR3 reads CASSRTGTGGEGYTF. The CDR3 coding sequence is TGTGCCAGTAGTAGGACCGGGACAGGGGGCGAAGGCTACACCTTC.

V is TRBV9 and J is TRBJ2-1; 7 nucleotides align to TRBD2. Germline V lookup: CDR1 SGDLS, CDR2 YYNGEE. The CDR3 has 15 residues. V lost 3 bases and J lost 7; bases outside the gene matches: 10. The CDR3 reads CASSASSGGGNEQFF. The CDR3 nucleotides read TGTGCCAGCAGCGCATCTAGCGGTGGGGGGAATGAGCAGTTCTTC.

The chain recombines TRBV5-1 with TRBJ2-2, with 12 positions matching TRBD1. The germline V gene has CDR1 SGHRS and CDR2 YFSETQ. The CDR3 is 17 residues long. With 4 bases clipped from V and 4 bases from J, the junction kept 8 bases outside the gene matches. CDR3: CASSAGTGGRGTGELFF. CDR3 nucleotides: TGCGCCAGCAGCGCCGGGACAGGGGGCCGGGGCACCGGGGAGCTGTTTTTT.

The chain links TRBV7-2 to TRBJ1-1; D might be TRBD1 (5 bases). The CDR3 length is 14 residues. In germline, CDR1 is SGHTA, CDR2 FQGNSA. Trimming removed 1 base from V and 8 bases from J, with 14 bases in between. The CDR3 is CASSLDWGETEAFF. Here the CDR3 DNA reads TGTGCCAGCAGCTTAGATTGGGGGGAGACGGAAGCTTTCTTT.

V usage is TRBV11-3 and J usage is TRBJ2-1, with TRBD2 matching 8 bases. The CDR3 has 16 residues. Trimming cost V 3 bases and J 6 bases; bases outside gene matches: 10. Germline values: CDR1 SGHNT, CDR2 YENEEA. The CDR3 loop is CASSFSGGPAGNEQFF. DNA of the CDR3: TGTGCCAGCAGCTTCTCGGGAGGGCCGGCCGGCAATGAGCAGTTCTTC.

This rearrangement joins TRBV19 to TRBJ2-1, with D maybe TRBD2 (6 bases). The V end lost 3 bases, the J end lost 9 bases, and 18 bases lay between the germline ends. The CDR3 sequence is 15 residues long. Germline V gene sequence: CDR1 LNHDA, CDR2 SQIVND (reference sequence). This CDR3 reads CASSIRRELESEQFF. The CDR3 coding sequence is TGTGCCAGTAGTATTAGGCGGGAACTTGAGAGTGAGCAGTTCTTC.

This chain connects TRBV28 to TRBJ2-2, with a weak D call TRBD2 (5 bases). Trimming took off 3 bases at V and 0 bases at J, with 11 bases between the two ends. The CDR3 length is 16 residues. Germline values: CDR1 MDHEN, CDR2 SYDVKM. CDR3 protein: CASSLFRGSNTGELFF. For the CDR3, the DNA is TGTGCCAGCAGTTTGTTCCGGGGATCGAACACCGGGGAGCTGTTTTTT.

The chain carries TRBV2 and TRBJ1-5; no clear D. The CDR3 spans 13 residues. The V end lost 7 bases, the J end lost 7 bases, and 14 bases lay between the germline ends. CDR1 SNHLY and CDR2 FYNNEI come from the germline V gene. The CDR3 nucleotides read TGTGCCAGCATTGAGGCGGAGGACCAGCCCCAGCATTTT. It specifies CASIEAEDQPQHF.

V usage is TRBV27 and J usage is TRBJ1-1, with D possibly TRBD1 on 5 matching bases. The CDR3 contains 12 residues. Germline CDR1 and CDR2: MNHEY and SMNVEV (reference sequence). V gave up 6 bases and J gave up 10 bases, with 15 bases separating them. The CDR3 nucleotides read TGTGCCAGCAGGGGGCCATTGACTCGAGCTTTCTTT. Its protein is CASRGPLTRAFF.

The rearrangement joins TRBV6-2 or TRBV6-3 to TRBJ2-2, with D unresolved. V was pared by 3 bases and J by 5 bases, with 10 bases between. The germline V gene encodes CDR1 MNHEY and CDR2 SVGEGT. This CDR3 is built from 14 residues. The CDR3 region has the DNA TGTGCCAGCAGTTATCAGGAAAGTACCGGGGAGCTGTTTTTT. Translation: CASSYQESTGELFF.

This rearrangement joins TRBV28 to TRBJ1-4; D is perhaps TRBD1 (5 bases). The V end was cut by 8 bases, the J end by 0 bases, with 16 bases between. There are 16 residues in the CDR3. CDR1 and CDR2 (germline): MDHEN, SYDVKM. CDR3 nucleotides: TGTGCCAGCTTAACAGGACCCATAACAACTAATGAAAAACTGTTTTTT. It yields the protein CASLTGPITTNEKLFF.

The chain couples TRBV27 to TRBJ1-2; TRBD1 matches 10 bases. The junction had 6 bases not matched to a gene; V was cut back by 4 bases and J by 7 bases. Germline lookup yields CDR1 MNHEY and CDR2 SMNVEV (reference sequence). CDR3 length: 14 amino acids. CDR3 nucleotide sequence: TGTGCCAGCAGTTGGGACAGGGGTATGGGTGGCTACACCTTC. Encoded protein: CASSWDRGMGGYTF.